A single sample is the source of the 18 T cell receptor beta chains below, sequenced in a study of regulatory T cells in long-lasting Graves disease. Building the TCR beta libraries relied on iRepertoire HTBI primers, and CDR3 regions underwent Arm-PCR. Using its own MiXCR run on the multiplex PCR reads, TCRdb lists one record per CDR3 protein. This sample yields around 250,000 distinct CDR3 sequences, of which around 19% are seen a single time; 12% to 15% belongs to the top ten. The sample's time point: newly diagnosed GD, antithyroid drugs for less than 3 months. Extracted PBMC RNA gave rise to the TCR library. The sample was also linked to a second study, of T cells in Graves' hyperthyroidism and ophthalmopathy.

Specimen: peripheral blood mononuclear cells (PBMCs), collected at new diagnosis, from a patient treated with antithyroid drugs. Every receptor here comes from a woman in her 30s with Graves disease.

The chain has TRBV19 and TRBJ2-5, with 9 bases identical to TRBD1. Germline values: CDR1 LNHDA, CDR2 SQIVND (reference sequence). V dropped 2 bases and J dropped 4; count of bases not matched to a gene: 5. The CDR3 covers 15 residues. CDR3 coding DNA: TGTGCCAGTAGTATAATGGGACAGGGTGGAGAGACCCAGTACTTC. The encoded protein is CASSIMGQGGETQYF.

Many counts were recorded for this clonotype. The V and J genes are TRBV2 and TRBJ1-2; no firm D call. V shed 2 bases and J shed 5 bases, with 6 bases lying between them. Germline CDR1 is SNHLY and CDR2 is FYNNEI. This CDR3 has 12 residues. CDR3 nucleotide sequence: TGTGCCAGCAGTGAAATTACTTATGGCTACACCTTC. Translating it yields CASSEITYGYTF.

With respect to this clonotype: With a far larger clone one base away, a read error is the likely cause. The V call is TRBV5-4, the J call TRBJ1-1; D remains unclear. Germline V CDR1 and CDR2: SGHNT, YYREEE (reference sequence). Trimming took off 2 bases at V and 0 bases at J, with 8 bases between the two ends. The CDR3 covers 14 residues. The CDR3 loop reads CASSLAEVNTEAFF. The CDR3 DNA sequence: TGTGCCAGCAGCTTAGCAGAGGTGAACACTGAAGCTTTCTTT.

This clonotype was counted ten times or more. The J gene is TRBJ2-1, the V gene TRBV5-1, with D tentatively TRBD2 (6 bases). Germline V lookup: CDR1 SGHRS, CDR2 YFSETQ. The CDR3 extends over 15 amino acids. V gave up 4 bases and J gave up 8 bases, with 19 bases separating them. Here the CDR3 reads CASSRETSMVYEQFF. The CDR3 nucleotides are TGCGCCAGCAGCCGGGAAACTAGCATGGTCTATGAGCAGTTCTTC.

The CDR3, as DNA: TGTGCCAGCAGGGGGGTACTCGAAGAAGCTTTCTTT. The encoded protein is CASRGVLEEAFF. The chain has TRBV7-9 and TRBJ1-1; possible D gene TRBD1, 5 bases. V was shortened by 6 bases and J by 8 bases, with 13 bases between the two germline ends. The CDR3 totals 12 residues. Germline-derived CDR1 and CDR2 are SEHNR and FQNEAQ (reference sequence).

This clonotype was recorded at least ten times. The chain combines TRBV20-1 with TRBJ1-2; D is possibly TRBD1 (6 bases). The CDR3 spans 15 residues. Germline assignment: CDR1 DFQATT and CDR2 SNEGSKA (reference sequence). Trimming removed 0 bases at V and 6 bases at J, with 17 bases between. The CDR3 DNA reads as TGCAGTGCTAGAGACGGGATTCGGGGGCTGGATGGCTACACCTTC. It encodes CSARDGIRGLDGYTF.

There are many counts of this clonotype. The rearrangement links TRBV11-2 to TRBJ2-1; D is tentatively TRBD1 or TRBD2 (6 bases each). Trimming removed 8 bases at V and 4 bases at J, with 9 bases between. Germline V lookup: CDR1 SGHAT, CDR2 FQNNGV. There are 12 residues in the CDR3. The CDR3 DNA follows: TGTGCCAGCGGGGGGCAATACAATGAGCAGTTCTTC. It codes for CASGGQYNEQFF.

This clonotype was detected many times. The V and J genes are TRBV7-2 and TRBJ2-7; D is ambiguous. The germline CDR1 and CDR2 sequences are SGHTA and FQGNSA. V dropped 1 base and J dropped 0 bases, with 13 bases sitting between them. This CDR3 has 16 residues. This CDR3 reads CASSLVHQASSYEQYF. The DNA of the CDR3 is TGTGCCAGCAGCTTAGTTCACCAGGCCAGCTCCTACGAGCAGTACTTC.

There are many counts of this clonotype. The rearrangement links TRBV6-6 to TRBJ2-7; D is undetermined. The CDR3 consists of 15 residues. Germline V gene data show CDR1 as MNHNY and CDR2 as SVGAGI (reference sequence). V was shortened by 0 bases and J by 4 bases, with 13 bases between the two germline ends. Here the CDR3 DNA reads TGTGCCAGCAGTTACTCCAGTTGGGTATCGTACGAGCAGTACTTC. Translated: CASSYSSWVSYEQYF.

In this sample, this clonotype turned up many times. The chain is built from TRBV6-1 and TRBJ1-2; TRBD1 agrees at 8 bases. The CDR3 is 15 residues long. Unmatched junction bases numbered 6, after V lost 6 bases and J lost 0 bases. Germline V gives CDR1 MNHNS, CDR2 SASEGT. Here the CDR3 DNA reads TGTGCCAGCAGCCTGACAGGGGATTCTAACTATGGCTACACCTTC. Translating it yields CASSLTGDSNYGYTF.

This clonotype occurred many times. Written as DNA, the CDR3 is TGTGCCAGCAGCATAGGGGTATCGACTGAAGCTTTCTTT. This codes for CASSIGVSTEAFF. The V call is TRBV9, the J call TRBJ1-1; possible D gene TRBD1, 5 bases. The CDR3 has 13 residues. Per germline, CDR1 SGDLS and CDR2 YYNGEE. Deletions cut 4 bases from V and 5 bases from J, with 12 bases between.

This clonotype was recorded many times. CDR3 sequence (DNA): TGTGCCAGCAGTGAACGGGCGGGGGGGTACAATGAGCAGTTCTTC. Translating it yields CASSERAGGYNEQFF. J is TRBJ2-1 and V is TRBV6-1, with 9 nucleotides matching TRBD2. CDR3 length: 15 residues. Trimming took 2 bases from V and 4 from J; bases not matched to a gene: 3. The V gene's germline CDR1 is MNHNS and CDR2 SASEGT.

This clonotype appeared many times. This chain links TRBV13 with TRBJ1-4; D is perhaps TRBD1 (5 bases). Germline lookup yields CDR1 PRHDT and CDR2 FYEKMQ (reference sequence). The CDR3 runs to 15 residues. Between the trimmed V and J ends, which lost 5 bases and 8 bases, there was a span of 18 bases. The CDR3 reads CASSPRDGFREKLFF. The CDR3 bases are TGTGCCAGCAGCCCCAGGGACGGCTTTCGGGAAAAACTGTTTTTT.

This clonotype was recorded many times. The CDR3 protein is CASRQGNSPLHF. DNA for the CDR3: TGTGCCAGCAGACAGGGTAATTCACCCCTCCACTTT. The rearrangement uses TRBV7-2 and TRBJ1-6; a weak D match, TRBD1 (6 bases). The CDR3 loop spans 12 amino acids. Trimming stripped 6 bases from V and 6 bases from J, with 6 bases between. Germline V gene data show CDR1 as SGHTA and CDR2 as FQGNSA.

The chain has TRBV10-3 and TRBJ2-7; weak D call: TRBD1 (5 bases). Germline V gene data show CDR1 as ENHRY and CDR2 as SYGVKD. CDR3 size: 13 residues. Trimming left V 2 bases short and J 0 bases short, with 5 bases between. CDR3 DNA: TGTGCCATCAGTGAGGACAGCTCCTACGAGCAGTACTTC. This encodes CAISEDSSYEQYF.

This clonotype was detected many times. The chain couples TRBV7-9 to TRBJ1-2, with D possibly TRBD1 on 5 matching bases. This CDR3 has 14 residues. V lost 6 bases to trimming and J lost 0 bases, with 11 bases between them. Germline V gene lookup returns CDR1 SEHNR and CDR2 FQNEAQ (reference sequence). The CDR3 DNA reads TGTGCCAGCAGTTCTCCGGGGCCTAACTATGGCTACACCTTC. Its protein product is CASSSPGPNYGYTF.

In this sample, this clonotype turned up many times. The rearrangement joins TRBV20-1 to TRBJ2-1; tentative D call: TRBD1 (5 bases). Germline CDR1 DFQATT, CDR2 SNEGSKA (reference sequence). CDR3 length: 14 amino acids. V lost 6 bases and J 2 bases, leaving 14 bases between the germline ends. CDR3 sequence (DNA): TGCAGTGCCAATAACAGGCTAACCTACAATGAGCAGTTCTTC. Amino acid sequence: CSANNRLTYNEQFF.

The sample holds many counts of this clonotype. The chain joins TRBV20-1 to TRBJ2-7, with unresolved D. This CDR3 is built from 13 residues. Germline CDR1 is DFQATT and CDR2 is SNEGSKA (reference sequence). V lost 5 bases, J lost 4 bases, and 15 bases lay in between. CDR3 sequence: CSARPNLGYEQYF. CDR3 nucleotide sequence: TGCAGTGCTCGACCCAACCTTGGGTACGAGCAGTACTTC.